Below, one T cell receptor beta chain is given with its context. This clonotype was seen a handful of times. Its antigen target is currently unknown. No much larger clone is present one base from it, and per-base qualities are unavailable. According to the germline V gene (reference sequence), CDR1 reads LNHDA and CDR2 reads SQIVND. Here V drops 5 bases and J drops 6 bases, and the junction holds 7 bases not matched to any gene. The CDR3 holds 14 amino acids from the cysteine to the phenylalanine. Only the CDR3 portion is preserved as DNA: 42 bases, with reading frame beginning at the first base. This sample is part of a study of T cells in Graves' hyperthyroidism and ophthalmopathy (dated by TCRdb to the late 2010s). Turning to the overall study: Peripheral blood was sampled at the time of initial diagnosis, prior to any treatment. The 75 to 100 discovery patients were randomly divided into training and test sets at a 7:3 ratio. TCR Vbeta CDR3 sequencing of roughly 140 peripheral blood samples (under 45 ophthalmopathy, 75 hyperthyroidism and roughly 17 progressor patients) is reported in the paper. TCR V-J signatures able to tell the groups apart were searched for in a discovery cohort of about a hundred patients, of whom roughly 42 had Graves' ophthalmopathy and about 60 had stable Graves' hyperthyroidism. An independent validation cohort of 18 to 20 hyperthyroidism patients and 17 patients who later progressed to ophthalmopathy tested prospective prediction of ophthalmopathy. Once sampling was done, hyperthyroidism patients were given methimazole at a starting dose of 30 mg daily, whereas ophthalmopathy patients were given high-dose intravenous methylprednisolone. The study also compared thyroid tissue and blood T-cell repertoires from over 5 Graves' hyperthyroidism patients.

TCR beta CDR3 regions were amplified from RNA transcripts. For the first round of RT-PCR on the TCR CDR3, the HTBI primer set was used together with the Qiagen OneStep RT-PCR kit. Libraries were constructed in a second round of multiplex PCR, after which size selection and purification were carried out. The libraries were sequenced on an Illumina HiSeq2000 using paired-end 100 bp reads. The study's own analysis went as follows. SOAPnuke was used to process the raw data, removing reads that contained adapters or uncalled bases, had a mean Phred below 15, or lacked an exact match to the constant primer or identifier. COPE v1.2.5 was used to merge high-quality paired reads, and clonotypes were defined as unique nucleotide sequences. MiTCR v1.1 was used to align clonotypes to the IMGT TRBV, TRBD and TRBJ reference segments. The analysis included only V-J combinations with a frequency above 0.0001, which together covered more than 99% of the repertoires. The TCS score was defined as the ratio of F50 (clonal expansion) to E x V (chaos), calculated using BLOSUM62-based TCRdist between CDR3 peptides within each V-J. Welch's t-statistics and random forest reduced fewer than 550 V-J features to 13, which were used in a naive Bayes classifier (R e1071). TCRdb passed the public sequencing reads through fastp at Q25 and MiXCR, retaining productive beta sequences. Each record represents a unique CDR3 protein, reported with the most common genes and DNA among its rows. The V and J calls and clone size come from TCRdb's table, not from the authors' own analysis. This sample holds under 450,000 distinct CDR3 sequences; roughly 15% were observed only once. The ten top clones hold around a third of the sample.

The research as a whole found: Sample size was not statistically predetermined, and investigators were not blinded to group allocation. Most expanded thyroid clonotypes (frequency above 0.001) were also detected in blood, suggesting blood repertoires may reflect thyroid immune responses. In validation, progression to ophthalmopathy was predicted by the model with 70.59% sensitivity and just over 72% specificity, a median of 6.5 months before onset. In cross-validation, a model built on a 13 V-J signature told ophthalmopathy apart from stable hyperthyroidism with over 85% sensitivity and approximately 84% specificity, and in testing the same model reached 80%/75%.

Hyperthyroidism patients were newly diagnosed, with disease duration under 2 months, and aged 18 to 65 years. Exclusion was applied to patients with uncontrolled infections, other autoimmune diseases, pregnancy or lactation. Clinical symptoms, serum thyroxine and TRAb, thyroid ultrasound, and orbital computed tomography formed the basis for the diagnoses. Blood from progressor patients was collected at the time of first diagnosis with hyperthyroidism, before any ophthalmopathy symptoms had appeared. Ficoll-Paque density gradient centrifugation was used to isolate PBMCs from 8.5 to 10 ml of fresh peripheral blood. Progressor patients were defined as those initially diagnosed with Graves' hyperthyroidism in whom ophthalmopathy developed during follow-up. Trizol reagent was used to extract total RNA, and RNA quality was then checked on an Agilent 2100 Bioanalyzer.

This clonotype originated in a woman in her twenties or thirties with Graves' hyperthyroidism that later progressed to Graves' ophthalmopathy. Sequencing input: blood. In this chain, TRBV19 is recombined with TRBJ2-1; the central 7 bases match TRBD1. The nucleotide sequence is TGTGCCAGTAGTGAGACAGGGTGGAGCAATGAGCAGTTCTTC. It specifies CASSETGWSNEQFF.